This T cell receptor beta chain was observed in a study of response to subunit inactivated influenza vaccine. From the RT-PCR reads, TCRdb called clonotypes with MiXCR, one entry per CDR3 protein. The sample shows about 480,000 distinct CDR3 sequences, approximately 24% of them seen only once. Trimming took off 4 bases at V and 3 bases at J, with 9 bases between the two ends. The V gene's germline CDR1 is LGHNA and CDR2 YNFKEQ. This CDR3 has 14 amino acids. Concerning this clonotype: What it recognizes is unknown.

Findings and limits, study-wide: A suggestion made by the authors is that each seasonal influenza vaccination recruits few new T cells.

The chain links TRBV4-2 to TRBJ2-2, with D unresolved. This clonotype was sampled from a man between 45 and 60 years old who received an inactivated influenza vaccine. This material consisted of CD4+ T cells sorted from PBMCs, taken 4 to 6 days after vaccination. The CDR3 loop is CASSREEDTGELFF. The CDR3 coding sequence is TGTGCCAGCAGCCGGGAAGAGGACACCGGGGAGCTGTTTTTT.